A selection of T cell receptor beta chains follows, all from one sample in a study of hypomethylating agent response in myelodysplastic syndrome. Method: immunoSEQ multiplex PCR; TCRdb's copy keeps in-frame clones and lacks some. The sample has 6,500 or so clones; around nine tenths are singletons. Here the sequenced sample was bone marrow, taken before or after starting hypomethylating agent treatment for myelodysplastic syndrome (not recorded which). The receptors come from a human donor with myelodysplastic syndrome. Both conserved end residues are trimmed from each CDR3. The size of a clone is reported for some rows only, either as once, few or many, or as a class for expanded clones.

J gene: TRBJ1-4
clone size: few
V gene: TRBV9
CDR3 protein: ASSVGVMEKLF

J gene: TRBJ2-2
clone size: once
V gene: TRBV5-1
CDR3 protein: ASSLTVQAGELF

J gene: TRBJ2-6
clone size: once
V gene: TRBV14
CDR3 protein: ASSTHANVLT

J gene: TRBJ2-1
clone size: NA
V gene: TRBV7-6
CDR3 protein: ASSLTTSSYNEQF

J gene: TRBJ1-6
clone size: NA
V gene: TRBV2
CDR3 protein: ASSVGGHHYNSPLH

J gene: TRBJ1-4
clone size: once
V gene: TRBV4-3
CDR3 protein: ASSQDNLEGRVEKLF

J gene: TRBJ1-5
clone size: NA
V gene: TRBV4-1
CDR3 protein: ASSQRGMSNQPQH

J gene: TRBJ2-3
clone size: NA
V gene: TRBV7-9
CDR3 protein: ASSPLGGARYTDTQY

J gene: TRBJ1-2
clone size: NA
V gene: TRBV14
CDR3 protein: ASSQNRVSPV

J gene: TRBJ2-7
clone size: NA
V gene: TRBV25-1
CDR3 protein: ASSTIRTGGYEQY

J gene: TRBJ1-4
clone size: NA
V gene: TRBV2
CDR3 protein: ASSETTQGEKLF

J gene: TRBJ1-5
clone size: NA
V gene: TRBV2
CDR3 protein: ASMLSNQPQH

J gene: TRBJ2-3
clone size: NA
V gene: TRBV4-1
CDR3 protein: ASSLGGISTDTQY

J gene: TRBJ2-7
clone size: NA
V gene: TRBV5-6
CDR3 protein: ASSFLGNYEQY

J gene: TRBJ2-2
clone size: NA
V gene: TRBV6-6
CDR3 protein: ASSLGENTGELF

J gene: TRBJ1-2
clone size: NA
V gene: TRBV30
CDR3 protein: AWTLGVAYGYT

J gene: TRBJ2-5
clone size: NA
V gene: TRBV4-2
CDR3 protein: ASSQGLPGQETQY